These 11 T cell receptor beta chains came from one sample sequenced in a study of T cells after yellow fever vaccination. TCRdb re-called the 5' RACE reads with MiXCR, one entry per CDR3 protein. This table holds around 30,000 distinct CDR3 sequences, roughly 6.3% found once. The source was PBMCs, either bulk or a sorted T-cell subset (CD4+, CD8+, memory, or dextramer-sorted; not recorded which), collected on the day of the yellow fever booster vaccination. The receptors shown here come from a man aged 25-45 years who received the YFV17D yellow fever vaccine.

This clonotype was counted between two and nine times. V usage is TRBV5-1 and J usage is TRBJ1-1, with 7 bases identical to TRBD1. CDR3 length equals 17 residues. CDR1 is SGHRS and CDR2 is YFSETQ in the germline V gene. Unmatched junction bases numbered 10, after V lost 2 bases and J lost 0 bases. CDR3 loop: CASSFGSTGRVNTEAFF. The CDR3 nucleotides read TGCGCCAGCAGCTTTGGTTCGACAGGGAGGGTGAACACTGAAGCTTTCTTT.

This clonotype was seen repeatedly, ten times or more. V and J are TRBV5-6 and TRBJ1-3; TRBD1 matches at 7 bases. This CDR3 comprises 16 residues. V gave up 3 bases and J gave up 2 bases; unmatched junction bases: 8. CDR1 is SGHDT, CDR2 YYEEEE, per germline. The CDR3 bases are TGTGCCAGCAGCTCCGCTGGAGGGGGCCCTGGAAACACCATATATTTT. As protein: CASSSAGGGPGNTIYF.

This clonotype was recorded at least ten times. V and J are TRBV6-4 and TRBJ1-1, with a tentative D call TRBD1 (5 bases). V lost 2 bases to trimming and J lost 2 bases, with 6 bases between them. CDR1 MRHNA and CDR2 SNTAGT come from the germline V gene. CDR3 size: 13 residues. The CDR3 DNA follows: TGTGCCAGCAGTGACCGGGACAACACTGAAGCTTTCTTT. It encodes CASSDRDNTEAFF.

In its sample, this clonotype was seen a few times. The chain is built from TRBV11-1 and TRBJ2-5; 14 bases line up with TRBD2. The CDR3 runs 20 residues. Germline trimming cut 5 bases from V and 7 bases from J; bases unmatched to any gene: 21. Germline V gene sequence: CDR1 SGHAT, CDR2 FQDESV (reference sequence). CDR3 in DNA: TGTGCCAGCAGCCCCCTTCCGGGACTAGCGGGAGAGGGGCTACGGACGACCCAGTACTTC. It yields the protein CASSPLPGLAGEGLRTTQYF.

In its sample, this clonotype was seen once. CDR3 sequence reads: CARSHAHRYEQYF. CDR3 DNA sequence: TGTGCCAGGAGCCACGCGCACCGCTACGAGCAGTACTTC. The chain links TRBV5-6 to TRBJ2-7; D not certain. The CDR3 sequence is 13 residues long. V lost 8 bases and J 3 bases, leaving 15 bases between the germline ends. Germline V gene data show CDR1 as SGHDT and CDR2 as YYEEEE.

This clonotype was seen at least ten times. The rearrangement uses TRBV5-1 and TRBJ2-7; TRBD1 might be the D (5 bases). Germline CDR1 is SGHRS and CDR2 is YFSETQ. V shed 5 bases and J shed 2 bases, with 17 bases lying between them. The CDR3 spans 15 residues. CDR3 nucleotides: TGCGCCAGCAGTCTCAGGGATTCCTTAACCTACGAGCAGTACTTC. This encodes CASSLRDSLTYEQYF. The full variable domain, rest sourced from reference TRBV5-1 and TRBJ2-7, is KAGVTQTPRYLIKTRGQQVTLSCSPISGHRSVSWYQQTPGQGLQFLFEYFSETQRNKGNFPGRFSGRQFSNSRSEMNVSTLELGDSALYLCASSLRDSLTYEQYFGPGTRLTVT.

The chain has TRBV18 and TRBJ2-1, with 8 bases that match TRBD2. V was pared by 4 bases and J by 5 bases, with 7 bases of the junction left unmatched. The CDR3 length is 15 residues. Germline lookup yields CDR1 KGHSH and CDR2 LQKENI. The CDR3 region has the DNA TGTGCCAGCTCACAGAGCGGGAGTGCCCACAATGAGCAGTTCTTC. It translates to CASSQSGSAHNEQFF.

This clonotype was picked up a small number of times. This chain uses TRBV13 with TRBJ2-4, with D unclear. The length of the CDR3 is 12 residues. Germline values: CDR1 PRHDT, CDR2 FYEKMQ (reference sequence). The V gene lost 3 bases and the J gene lost 6 bases, with 6 bases spanning the gap. The chain's CDR3 is CASSFKGNIQYF. The CDR3 DNA reads as TGTGCCAGCAGCTTCAAGGGAAACATTCAGTACTTC.

This clonotype has a handful of counts. V gene TRBV29-1 combines with J gene TRBJ2-2; 7 bases are a match to TRBD1. The CDR3 runs to 12 residues. Germline loops: CDR1 SQVTM, CDR2 ANQGSEA. Trimming cost V 7 bases and J 7 bases; bases outside gene matches: 6. In DNA, the CDR3 is TGCAGCGCACAGGGGAGCGGCGGGGAGCTGTTTTTT. Its translation is CSAQGSGGELFF.

This clonotype came up a few times. The chain carries TRBV5-1 and TRBJ2-2; 8 bases are a match to TRBD1. Germline trimming cut 4 bases from V and 7 bases from J; bases unmatched to any gene: 9. This CDR3 has 15 residues. From germline, CDR1 is SGHRS and CDR2 YFSETQ. The CDR3 spells CASSGGQGSVGELFF. The DNA for the CDR3 is TGCGCCAGCAGCGGCGGACAGGGCTCTGTCGGGGAGCTGTTTTTT.

This clonotype was recorded at least ten times. V and J are TRBV28 and TRBJ2-5; D may be TRBD1 (6 bases). The CDR3 consists of 15 residues. V was pared by 5 bases and J by 0 bases, with 13 bases between. The V gene's germline CDR1 is MDHEN and CDR2 SYDVKM. CDR3 DNA: TGTGCCAGCAGTAGAAGCCGGGACAACCAAGAGACCCAGTACTTC. Its translation is CASSRSRDNQETQYF.